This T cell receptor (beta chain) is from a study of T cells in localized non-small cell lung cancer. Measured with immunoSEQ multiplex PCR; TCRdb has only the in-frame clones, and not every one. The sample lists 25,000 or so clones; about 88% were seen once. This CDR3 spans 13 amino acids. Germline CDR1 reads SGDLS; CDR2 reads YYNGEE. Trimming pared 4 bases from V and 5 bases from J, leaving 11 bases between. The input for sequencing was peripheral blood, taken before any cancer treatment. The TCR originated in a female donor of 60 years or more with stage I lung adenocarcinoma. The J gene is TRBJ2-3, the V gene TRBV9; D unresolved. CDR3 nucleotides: TGTGCCAGCAGCAGACTCGATCAAGATACGCAGTATTTT. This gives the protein CASSRLDQDTQYF.